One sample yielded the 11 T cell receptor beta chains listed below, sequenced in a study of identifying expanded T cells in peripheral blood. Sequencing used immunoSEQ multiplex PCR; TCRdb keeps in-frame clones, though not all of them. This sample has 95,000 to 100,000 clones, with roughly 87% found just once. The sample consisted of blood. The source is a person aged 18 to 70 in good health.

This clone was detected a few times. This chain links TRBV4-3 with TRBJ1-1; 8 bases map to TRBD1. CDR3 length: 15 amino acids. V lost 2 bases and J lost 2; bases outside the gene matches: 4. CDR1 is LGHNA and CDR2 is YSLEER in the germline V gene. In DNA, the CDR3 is TGCGCCAGCAGCCAACTGGACAGGGACAACACTGAAGCTTTCTTT. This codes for CASSQLDRDNTEAFF.

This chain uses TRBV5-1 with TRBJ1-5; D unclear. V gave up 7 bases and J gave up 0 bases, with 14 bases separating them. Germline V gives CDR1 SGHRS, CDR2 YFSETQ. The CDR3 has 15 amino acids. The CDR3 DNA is TGCGCCAGCTCATCCGACGGGCATAGCAATCAGCCCCAGCATTTT. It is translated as CASSSDGHSNQPQHF.

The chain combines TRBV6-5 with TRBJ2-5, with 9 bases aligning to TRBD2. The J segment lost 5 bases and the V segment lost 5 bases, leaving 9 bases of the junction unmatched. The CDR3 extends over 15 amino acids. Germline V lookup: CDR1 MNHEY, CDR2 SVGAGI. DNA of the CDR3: TGTGCCAGCAGTCTCACCGGGACTAGCCAGGAGACCCAGTACTTC. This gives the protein CASSLTGTSQETQYF.

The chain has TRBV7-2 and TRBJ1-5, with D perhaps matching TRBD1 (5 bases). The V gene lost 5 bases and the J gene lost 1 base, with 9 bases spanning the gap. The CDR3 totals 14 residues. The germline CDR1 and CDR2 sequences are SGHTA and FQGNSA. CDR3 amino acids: CASSPQGSNQPQHF. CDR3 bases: TGTGCCAGCAGCCCCCAGGGCAGCAATCAGCCCCAGCATTTT. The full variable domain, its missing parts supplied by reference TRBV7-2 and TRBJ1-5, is GAGVSQSPSNKVTEKGKDVELRCDPISGHTALYWYRQSLGQGLEFLIYFQGNSAPDKSGLPSDRFSAERTGGSVSTLTIQRTQQEDSAVYLCASSPQGSNQPQHFGDGTRLSIL.

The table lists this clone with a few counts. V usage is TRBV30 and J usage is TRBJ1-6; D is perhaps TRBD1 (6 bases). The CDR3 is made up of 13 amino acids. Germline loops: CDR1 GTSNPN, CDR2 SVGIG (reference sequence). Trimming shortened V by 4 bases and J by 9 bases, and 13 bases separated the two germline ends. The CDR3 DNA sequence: TGTGCCTGGACGGCAGGGGCAGTTTCACCCCTCCACTTT. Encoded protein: CAWTAGAVSPLHF.

Written as DNA, the CDR3 is TGTGCCAGCAGCTTGGTAGGGGGCGCGCACAATGAGCAGTTCTTC. Translation: CASSLVGGAHNEQFF. This chain joins TRBV5-6 and TRBJ2-1; the match to TRBD1 covers 7 bases. Unmatched junction bases numbered 5, after V lost 0 bases and J lost 5 bases. Germline V gene sequence: CDR1 SGHDT, CDR2 YYEEEE. The length of the CDR3 is 15 residues.

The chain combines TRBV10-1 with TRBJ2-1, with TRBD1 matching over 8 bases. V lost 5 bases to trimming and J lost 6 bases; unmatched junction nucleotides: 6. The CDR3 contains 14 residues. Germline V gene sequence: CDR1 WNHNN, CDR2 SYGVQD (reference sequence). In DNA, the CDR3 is TGCGCCAGCAGTACGCAGGGGGCGTCCAATGAGCAGTTCTTC. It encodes CASSTQGASNEQFF.

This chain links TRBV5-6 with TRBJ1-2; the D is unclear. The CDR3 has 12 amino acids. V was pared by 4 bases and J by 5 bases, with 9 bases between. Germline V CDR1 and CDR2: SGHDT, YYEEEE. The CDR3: CASSPRRYGYTF. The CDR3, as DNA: TGTGCCAGCAGCCCGCGGCGGTATGGCTACACCTTC.

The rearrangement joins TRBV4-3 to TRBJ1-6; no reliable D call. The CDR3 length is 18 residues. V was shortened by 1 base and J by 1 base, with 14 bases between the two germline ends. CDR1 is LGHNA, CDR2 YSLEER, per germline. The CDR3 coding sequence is TGCGCCAGCAGCCAAGTTTGGGTAGCCGCGTCCTATAATTCACCCCTCCACTTT. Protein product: CASSQVWVAASYNSPLHF.

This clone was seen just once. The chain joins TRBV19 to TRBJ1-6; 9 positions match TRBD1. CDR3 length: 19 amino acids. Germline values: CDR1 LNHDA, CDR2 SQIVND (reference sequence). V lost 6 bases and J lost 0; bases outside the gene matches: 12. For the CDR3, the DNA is TGTGCCAGTAGACAAAGAGGACAGGGGATAGGCTCCTATAATTCACCCCTCCACTTT. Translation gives CASRQRGQGIGSYNSPLHF.

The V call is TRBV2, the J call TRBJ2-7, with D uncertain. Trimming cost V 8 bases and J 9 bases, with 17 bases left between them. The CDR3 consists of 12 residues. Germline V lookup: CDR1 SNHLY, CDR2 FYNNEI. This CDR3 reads CASRVFLSAQYF. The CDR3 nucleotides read TGTGCCAGCCGCGTTTTTTTGTCGGCGCAGTACTTC.